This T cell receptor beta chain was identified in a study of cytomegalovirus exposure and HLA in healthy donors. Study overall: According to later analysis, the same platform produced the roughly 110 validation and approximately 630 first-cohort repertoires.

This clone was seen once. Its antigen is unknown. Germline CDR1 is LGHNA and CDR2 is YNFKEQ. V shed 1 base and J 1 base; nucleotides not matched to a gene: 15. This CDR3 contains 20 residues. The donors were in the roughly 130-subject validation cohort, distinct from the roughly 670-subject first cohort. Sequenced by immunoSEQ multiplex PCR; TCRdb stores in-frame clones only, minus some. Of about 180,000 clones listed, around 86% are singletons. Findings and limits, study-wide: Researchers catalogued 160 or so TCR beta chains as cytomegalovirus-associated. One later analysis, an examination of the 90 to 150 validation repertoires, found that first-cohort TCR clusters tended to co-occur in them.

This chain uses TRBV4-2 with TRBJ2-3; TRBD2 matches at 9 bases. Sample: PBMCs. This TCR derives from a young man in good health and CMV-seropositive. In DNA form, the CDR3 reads TGTGCCAGCAGCCAAGCTTTGTACGTTAGCGGGAGTTTTGGCACAGATACGCAGTATTTT. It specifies CASSQALYVSGSFGTDTQYF.